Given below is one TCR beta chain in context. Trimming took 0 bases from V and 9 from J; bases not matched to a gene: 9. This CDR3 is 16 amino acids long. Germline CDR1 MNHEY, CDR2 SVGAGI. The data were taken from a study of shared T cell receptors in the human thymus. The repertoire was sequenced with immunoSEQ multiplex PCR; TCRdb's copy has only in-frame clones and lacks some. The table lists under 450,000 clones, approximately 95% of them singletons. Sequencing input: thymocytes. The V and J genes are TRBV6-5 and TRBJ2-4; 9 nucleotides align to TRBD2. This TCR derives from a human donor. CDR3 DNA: TGTGCCAGCAGTTACTCGGCTAGCGGGACCACCTCCATTCAGTACTTC. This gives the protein CASSYSASGTTSIQYF.